This TCR beta chain was sequenced in a study of T cells in Graves' hyperthyroidism and ophthalmopathy. This clonotype was counted only a few times. No antigen is known for it. V lost 7 bases and J lost 4, with 19 bases in between. The CDR3 has 15 amino acids. Germline CDR1 and CDR2: SNHLY and FYNNEI. Points from the study as a whole: Model output signaled ophthalmopathy a median 6.5 months ahead of onset.

What was amplified from RNA transcripts were TCR beta CDR3 regions. First-round RT-PCR with HTBI primers amplified the TCR CDR3 region. TCRdb ran MiXCR on the multiplex PCR reads and lists one entry per CDR3 protein. The table includes hundreds of thousands of distinct CDR3 sequences, 25% detected once. Specimen: blood. The gene calls are TRBV2 and TRBJ1-2; no clear D. The sequence derives from a man aged 45-65 years with Graves' hyperthyroidism. The CDR3 reads CASNLRTTGSYGYTF. The CDR3, as DNA: TGTGCCAGCAACCTCCGAACGACTGGCTCCTATGGCTACACCTTC. Filled out from reference TRBV2 and TRBJ1-2, the complete variable domain reads EPEVTQTPSHQVTQMGQEVILRCVPISNHLYFYWYRQILGQKVEFLVSFYNNEISEKSEIFDDQFSVERPDGSNFTLKIRSTKLEDSAMYFCASNLRTTGSYGYTFGSGTRLTVV.